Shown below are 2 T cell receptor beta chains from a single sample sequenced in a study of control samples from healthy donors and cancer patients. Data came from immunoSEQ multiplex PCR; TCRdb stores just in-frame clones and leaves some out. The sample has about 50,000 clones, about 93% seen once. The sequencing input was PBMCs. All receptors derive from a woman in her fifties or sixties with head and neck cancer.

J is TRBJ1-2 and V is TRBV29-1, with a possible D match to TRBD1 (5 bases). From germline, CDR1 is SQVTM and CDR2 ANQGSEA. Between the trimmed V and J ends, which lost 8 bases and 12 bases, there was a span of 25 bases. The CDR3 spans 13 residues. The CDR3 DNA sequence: TGCAGCTCGGAGAAGTGGGGGGAAAAAGGCCACACCTTC. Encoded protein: CSSEKWGEKGHTF.

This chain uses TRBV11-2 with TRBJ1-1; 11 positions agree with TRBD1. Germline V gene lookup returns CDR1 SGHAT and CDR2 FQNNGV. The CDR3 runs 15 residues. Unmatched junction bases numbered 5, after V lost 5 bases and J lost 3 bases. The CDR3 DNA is TGTGCCAGCAGCGGGGACAGGGGGGAGGACACTGAAGCTTTCTTT. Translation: CASSGDRGEDTEAFF.